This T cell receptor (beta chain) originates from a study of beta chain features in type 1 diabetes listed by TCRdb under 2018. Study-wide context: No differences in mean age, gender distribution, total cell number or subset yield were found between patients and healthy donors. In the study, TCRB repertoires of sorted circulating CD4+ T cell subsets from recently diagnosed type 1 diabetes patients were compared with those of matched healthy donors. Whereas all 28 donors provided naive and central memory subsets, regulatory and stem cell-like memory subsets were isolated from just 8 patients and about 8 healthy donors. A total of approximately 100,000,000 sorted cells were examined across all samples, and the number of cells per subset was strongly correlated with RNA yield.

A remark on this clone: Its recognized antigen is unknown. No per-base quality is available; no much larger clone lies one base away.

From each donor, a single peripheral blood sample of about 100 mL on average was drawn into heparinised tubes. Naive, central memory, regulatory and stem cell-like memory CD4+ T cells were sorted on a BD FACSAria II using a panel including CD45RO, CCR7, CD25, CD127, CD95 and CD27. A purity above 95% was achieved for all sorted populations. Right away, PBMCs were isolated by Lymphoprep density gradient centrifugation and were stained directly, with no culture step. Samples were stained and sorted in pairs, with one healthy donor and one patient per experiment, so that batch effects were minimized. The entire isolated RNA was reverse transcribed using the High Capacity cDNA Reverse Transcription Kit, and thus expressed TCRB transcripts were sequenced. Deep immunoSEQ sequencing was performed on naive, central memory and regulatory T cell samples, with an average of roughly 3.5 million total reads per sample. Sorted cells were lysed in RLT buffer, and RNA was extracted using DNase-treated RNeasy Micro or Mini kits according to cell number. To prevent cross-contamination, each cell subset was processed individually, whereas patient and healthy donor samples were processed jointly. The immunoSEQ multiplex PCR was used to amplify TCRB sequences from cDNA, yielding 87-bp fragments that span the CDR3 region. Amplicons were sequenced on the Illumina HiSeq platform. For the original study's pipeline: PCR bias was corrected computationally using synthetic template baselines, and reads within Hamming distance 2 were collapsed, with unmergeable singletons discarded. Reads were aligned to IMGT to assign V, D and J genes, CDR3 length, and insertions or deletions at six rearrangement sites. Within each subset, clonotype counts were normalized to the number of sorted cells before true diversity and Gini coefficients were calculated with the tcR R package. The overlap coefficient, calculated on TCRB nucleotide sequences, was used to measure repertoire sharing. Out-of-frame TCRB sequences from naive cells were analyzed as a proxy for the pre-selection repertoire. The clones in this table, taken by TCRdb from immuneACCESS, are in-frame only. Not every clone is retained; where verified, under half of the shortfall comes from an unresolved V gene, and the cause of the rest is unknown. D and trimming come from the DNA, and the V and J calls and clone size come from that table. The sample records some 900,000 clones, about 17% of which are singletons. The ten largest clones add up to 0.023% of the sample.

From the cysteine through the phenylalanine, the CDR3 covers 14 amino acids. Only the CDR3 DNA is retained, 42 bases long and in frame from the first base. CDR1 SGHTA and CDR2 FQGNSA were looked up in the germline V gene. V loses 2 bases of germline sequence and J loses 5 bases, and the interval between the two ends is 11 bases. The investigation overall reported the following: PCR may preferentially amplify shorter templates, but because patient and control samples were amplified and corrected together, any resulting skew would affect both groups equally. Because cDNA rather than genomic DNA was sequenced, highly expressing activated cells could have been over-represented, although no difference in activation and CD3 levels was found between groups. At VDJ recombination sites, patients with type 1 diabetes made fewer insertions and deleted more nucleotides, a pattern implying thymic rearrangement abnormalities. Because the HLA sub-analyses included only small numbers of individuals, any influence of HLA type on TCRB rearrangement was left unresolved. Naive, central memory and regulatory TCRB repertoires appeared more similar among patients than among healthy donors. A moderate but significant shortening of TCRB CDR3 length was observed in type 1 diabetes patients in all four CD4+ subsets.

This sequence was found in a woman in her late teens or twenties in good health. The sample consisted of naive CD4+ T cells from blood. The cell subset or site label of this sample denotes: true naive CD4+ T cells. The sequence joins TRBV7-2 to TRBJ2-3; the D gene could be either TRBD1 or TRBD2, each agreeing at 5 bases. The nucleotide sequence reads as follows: TGTGCCAGCAGCTTATTTGTGAGGGGAGATACGCAGTATTTT. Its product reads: CASSLFVRGDTQYF.